The present TCR beta chain was sequenced within a study of T cells in Graves' hyperthyroidism and ophthalmopathy. V lost 7 bases and J lost 5; bases outside the gene matches: 6. The CDR3 runs to 13 residues. The germline CDR1 and CDR2 sequences are SNHLY and FYNNEI. General study points: A model of 13 V-J features distinguished ophthalmopathy from stable hyperthyroidism. Most thyroid-expanded clonotypes above 0.001 were also found in blood.

Diagnoses rested on clinical symptoms, serum thyroxine and TRAb, thyroid ultrasound and orbital computed tomography. This clonotype appeared many times. Its target is not known. RNA transcripts were the template for amplifying TCR beta CDR3 regions. A set of HTBI primers served as the primers for a first-round RT-PCR of the TCR CDR3. TCRdb itself ran the multiplex PCR reads through MiXCR, one entry per CDR3 protein. Of roughly 560,000 distinct CDR3 sequences listed, roughly 15% are singletons. Sequencing input: blood. This sequence originates from a woman aged 40 to 50 with Graves' ophthalmopathy. The V call is TRBV2, the J call TRBJ2-7; 9 positions match TRBD2. CDR3 loop: CASNAGGLNEQYF. As DNA, the CDR3 is TGTGCCAGCAATGCGGGAGGGCTAAACGAGCAGTACTTC.